These T cell receptor beta chains were read from a single sample in a study of response to subunit inactivated influenza vaccine. TCRdb processed the RT-PCR reads anew with MiXCR; each CDR3 protein has one entry. This table has around 540,000 distinct CDR3 sequences, about an eighth appearing once. The sample in question was PBMCs from blood, obtained on the day of vaccination. These receptors were collected from a man aged 50 to 60 who received an inactivated influenza vaccine. Both conserved end residues are part of each CDR3. The D gene is left open where the match is weak. Some rows have no size entry. The others give once, few or many, or a class for an expanded clone.

j_call v_call clone_size d_call cdr3_aa cdr3_nt
TRBJ2-7 TRBV20-1 many - CSASAPSYEQYF TGCAGTGCTAGTGCCCCCTCGTACGAGCAGTACTTC
TRBJ2-3 TRBV2 - - CTSRPNAYRVGSTDTQYF TGTACCAGCAGACCGAACGCATACAGGGTCGGGAGCACAGATACGCAGTATTTT
TRBJ2-5 TRBV11-2 few TRBD2 CASGEAGKETQYF TGTGCCAGCGGGGAAGCGGGGAAAGAGACCCAGTACTTC
TRBJ2-1 TRBV20-1 few - CSASGLKDNEQFF TGCAGTGCTAGCGGATTGAAAGACAATGAGCAGTTCTTC
TRBJ1-2 TRBV5-1 - - CASSLFDRGSAYGYTF TGCGCCAGCAGCTTGTTCGACCGGGGGAGCGCCTATGGCTACACCTTC
TRBJ2-7 TRBV5-1 many - CASKDSSYEQYF TGCGCCAGCAAGGACAGCTCCTACGAGCAGTACTTC
TRBJ2-4 TRBV3-1 - - CASSPVTRDGTKNIQYF TGTGCCAGCAGCCCCGTGACTCGGGACGGGACCAAAAACATTCAGTACTTC
TRBJ2-3 TRBV4-2 few TRBD2 CASSQDAGGYTDTQYF TGTGCCAGCAGCCAAGATGCGGGGGGGTACACAGATACGCAGTATTTT
TRBJ2-1 TRBV20-1 - - CSAREVLRTNEQFF TGCAGTGCTAGAGAGGTACTGAGAACAAATGAGCAGTTCTTC
TRBJ1-1 TRBV12-3/TRBV12-4 many - CASSDTGRGAISTEAFF TGTGCCAGCAGTGACACAGGGCGGGGTGCGATAAGCACTGAAGCTTTCTTT